This TCR beta chain was recorded in a study of blood T cells in healthy people across ages. Together with a sample-barcoded 5' primer, a J-beta primer mix was included in a second PCR lasting about 7 to 12 cycles. TCRdb called the 5' RACE reads again in MiXCR, with one record for every CDR3 protein. The sample has hundreds of thousands of distinct CDR3 sequences; just under 25% are singletons. The CDR3 has 15 residues. J lost 1 base, V lost 4 bases, and 5 bases had no gene match. Germline assignment: CDR1 SGHKS and CDR2 YYEKEE (reference sequence). The sample holds a few counts of this clonotype. The sample also formed part of further work on T cells of mothers and their children. That work contributes: A handful of children and their three healthy Caucasian mothers were the donors. Related mother and child pairs showed slightly greater overlap (not significant) than unrelated pairs did.

The sample comprised blood. The V and J genes are TRBV5-5 and TRBJ2-3; 8 positions agree with TRBD2. The clonotype was recovered from a boy between 10 and 17 years old in good health. This chain's CDR3 is CASSGLATRTDTQYF. The CDR3 DNA sequence: TGTGCCAGCAGCGGACTAGCCACTCGCACAGATACGCAGTATTTT. Full variable domain (remainder filled in from reference TRBV5-5 and TRBJ2-3): DAGVTQSPTHLIKTRGQQVTLRCSPISGHKSVSWYQQVLGQGPQFIFQYYEKEERGRGNFPDRFSARQFPNYSSELNVNALLLGDSALYLCASSGLATRTDTQYFGPGTRLTVL.